Following are 25 T cell receptor beta chains from one sample sequenced in a study of T-cell memory formation after mild COVID-19. A single record per CDR3 protein comes from TCRdb applying MiXCR to the 5' RACE reads. The top ten hold 2% to 2.5% of the sample, which has some 150,000 distinct CDR3 sequences, around 21% seen once. The sample consisted of PBMCs or a T cell subset sorted from them (not recorded which). The receptors shown here come from an adult woman who had mild COVID-19 (a few samples of this study predate the infection). Cell type and time point are not known.

This clonotype showed up just a few times. The chain employs TRBV28 and TRBJ2-7; D not resolved. Looked up from germline, CDR1 is MDHEN and CDR2 is SYDVKM. This CDR3 region has 10 residues. V was clipped by 10 bases and J by 7 bases, with 11 bases between them. CDR3 nucleotide sequence: TGTGCCACCTCACTGCGGGAGCAGTACTTC. It codes for CATSLREQYF.

This chain links TRBV12-3 or TRBV12-4 with TRBJ2-5, with TRBD1 matching 10 bases. The CDR3 is 15 residues long. J was trimmed by 4 bases and V by 5 bases; bases with no gene match: 7. The CDR3 loop is CASSRQGALGETQYF. The CDR3 DNA reads as TGTGCCAGCAGTCGACAGGGGGCACTGGGAGAGACCCAGTACTTC.

This chain joins TRBV6-2 or TRBV6-3 and TRBJ2-7; D perhaps matches TRBD2 (6 bases). Per germline, CDR1 MNHEY and CDR2 SVGEGT. V dropped 3 bases and J dropped 3 bases, with 12 bases sitting between them. There are 14 residues in the CDR3. This CDR3 is CASSYSSVLYEQYF. Here the CDR3 DNA reads TGTGCCAGCAGTTATTCTAGCGTACTCTACGAGCAGTACTTC.

Here the CDR3 reads CASSYLGQGALTEQYF. In nucleotides, the CDR3 is TGTGCCAGCAGTTACTTGGGACAGGGGGCTCTGACCGAGCAGTACTTC. The chain is built from TRBV6-5 and TRBJ2-7; 12 bases are shared with TRBD1. J gave up 6 bases and V 1 base, and 7 bases lay outside the gene matches. This CDR3 region has 16 residues. Germline CDR1 reads MNHEY; CDR2 reads SVGAGI.

The DNA of the CDR3 is TGCGCCAGCAGCTCCCAGGGGCGTGGAAACACCATATATTTT. Its translation: CASSSQGRGNTIYF. The rearrangement uses TRBV5-1 and TRBJ1-3, with D perhaps TRBD1 (6 bases). This CDR3 region has 14 residues. CDR1 and CDR2 (germline): SGHRS, YFSETQ. The ends were cut back, 3 bases at V and 3 bases at J, with 10 bases in the middle.

This clonotype appeared a few times. The V and J genes are TRBV6-5 and TRBJ1-3; D is perhaps TRBD1 (6 bases). Trimming left V 5 bases short and J 4 bases short, with 12 bases between. The germline V gene encodes CDR1 MNHEY and CDR2 SVGAGI. The CDR3 extends over 14 amino acids. The DNA of the CDR3 is TGTGCCAGCAGTCACCCGGGACAAGGAAACACCATATATTTT. Its protein is CASSHPGQGNTIYF.

The V gene is TRBV5-1, the J gene TRBJ2-1; 11 bases match TRBD2. CDR1 is SGHRS, CDR2 YFSETQ, per germline. There are 16 residues in the CDR3. V trimming: 0 bases; J trimming: 5 bases; junction bases outside the gene matches: 4. The CDR3 is CASSLVTSGRNNEQFF. The CDR3 nucleotides read TGCGCCAGCAGCTTGGTTACTAGCGGGAGAAACAATGAGCAGTTCTTC.

The rearrangement links TRBV12-1 to TRBJ2-5; TRBD2, the table's D call, lacks a check against the DNA. TRBV12-1 represents a pseudogene. The CDR3 contains 13 residues. The CDR3 loop is CASSLRERGTQYF. CDR3 sequence (DNA): TGTGCCAGCAGCTTGAGGGAACGCGGGACCCAGTACTTC.

This clonotype showed up just a few times. V is TRBV11-2 and J is TRBJ2-7; D is unresolved. Germline CDR1 and CDR2: SGHAT and FQNNGV. This CDR3 has 13 residues. Trimming removed 2 bases at V and 5 bases at J, with 10 bases between. The chain's CDR3 is CASSLSPGNEQYF. CDR3 nucleotides: TGTGCCAGCAGCTTATCACCCGGTAACGAGCAGTACTTC. The variable domain in full, completed from reference TRBV11-2 and TRBJ2-7, reads EAGVAQSPRYKIIEKRQSVAFWCNPISGHATLYWYQQILGQGPKLLIQFQNNGVVDDSQLPKDRFSAERLKGVDSTLKIQPAKLEDSAVYLCASSLSPGNEQYFGPGTRLTVT.

To note about this clonotype: At one of its ends the junction is not consistent with the germline gene, which may arise from a read error. The rearrangement links TRBV28 to TRBJ2-1; 9 bases align to TRBD1. The CDR3 loop spans 14 amino acids. Germline V lookup: CDR1 MDHEN, CDR2 SYDVKM. The CDR3 region has the DNA TGTTCCAGCAGGGGACAGGGATTGTCCCCTGAGCAGTTCTTC. Its translation is CSSRGQGLSPEQFF.

This clonotype was observed a handful of times. The chain is built from TRBV7-9 and TRBJ2-3; 7 nucleotides match TRBD1. J gave up 5 bases and V 4 bases, and 9 bases lay outside the gene matches. CDR1 SEHNR and CDR2 FQNEAQ come from the germline V gene (reference sequence). CDR3 length: 15 residues. The CDR3 is CASSSQGPGRDTQYF. CDR3 DNA sequence: TGTGCCAGCAGCTCACAGGGGCCAGGAAGAGATACGCAGTATTTT.

The chain joins TRBV20-1 to TRBJ2-7; TRBD2 matches 10 bases. Germline CDR1 is DFQATT and CDR2 is SNEGSKA (reference sequence). The J segment lost 3 bases and the V segment lost 1 base, leaving 9 bases of the junction unmatched. The CDR3 is 16 amino acids. The CDR3 reads CSARAPASGSYYEQYF. DNA of the CDR3: TGCAGTGCTAGAGCCCCGGCTAGCGGGAGCTACTACGAGCAGTACTTC.

This clonotype was seen more than once but under ten times. The rearrangement uses TRBV7-9 and TRBJ2-7; D is perhaps TRBD1 (6 bases). V was pared by 6 bases and J by 2 bases, with 11 bases between. Per the germline V gene, CDR1 is SEHNR and CDR2 is FQNEAQ (reference sequence). There are 13 residues in the CDR3. Written as DNA, the CDR3 is TGTGCCAGCAGACATACAGGGACCTACGAGCAGTACTTC. This gives the protein CASRHTGTYEQYF.

This chain uses TRBV20-1 with TRBJ2-1; D possibly corresponds to TRBD2 (6 bases). Trimming stripped 6 bases from V and 10 bases from J, with 19 bases between. Germline-derived CDR1 and CDR2 are DFQATT and SNEGSKA (reference sequence). CDR3 length: 13 amino acids. The DNA of the CDR3 is TGCAGTGCCGCGGGGAACCCCGGAGAAGAGCAGTTCTTC. This translates into CSAAGNPGEEQFF.

This clonotype was observed a handful of times. The rearrangement joins TRBV5-1 to TRBJ1-1; 9 positions agree with TRBD1. Germline V gene sequence: CDR1 SGHRS, CDR2 YFSETQ. The CDR3 consists of 14 residues. V dropped 4 bases and J dropped 3; count of bases not matched to a gene: 4. The CDR3 spells CASSLRTGDTEAFF. In DNA form, the CDR3 reads TGCGCCAGCAGCCTGAGGACAGGGGACACTGAAGCTTTCTTT.

V and J are TRBV10-3 and TRBJ1-2; possibly TRBD1 for D (6 bases). The length of the CDR3 is 16 residues. With 0 bases removed from V and 1 base from J, the gap between germline ends came to 12 bases. From germline, CDR1 is ENHRY and CDR2 SYGVKD. The CDR3 coding sequence is TGTGCCATCAGTGAGTCAGCGGGGGCGAGTAACTATGGCTACACCTTC. It specifies CAISESAGASNYGYTF.

This chain joins TRBV7-9 and TRBJ1-1, with unresolved D. The CDR3 is made up of 17 amino acids. Germline CDR1 reads SEHNR; CDR2 reads FQNEAQ (reference sequence). Trimming removed 2 bases at V and 1 base at J, with 17 bases between. The CDR3 bases are TGTGCCAGCAGCTTACGGGTCGATTGGCTAGCGAACACTGAAGCTTTCTTT. Translated: CASSLRVDWLANTEAFF. Filled out from reference TRBV7-9 and TRBJ1-1, the complete variable domain reads DTGVSQNPRHKITKRGQNVTFRCDPISEHNRLYWYRQTLGQGPEFLTYFQNEAQLEKSRLLSDRFSAERPKGSFSTLEIQRTEQGDSAMYLCASSLRVDWLANTEAFFGQGTRLTVV.

This clonotype came up a few times. The gene calls are TRBV25-1 and TRBJ2-7; weak D call: TRBD1 (6 bases). The CDR3 is 15 residues long. The germline V and J ends were trimmed by 1 base and 3 bases, with 13 bases remaining between them. Germline CDR1 MGHDK, CDR2 SYGVNS. CDR3 nucleotide sequence: TGTGCCAGCAGTGAATCAGGGGCTCCCTACTACGAGCAGTACTTC. It codes for CASSESGAPYYEQYF.

The gene calls are TRBV7-8 and TRBJ2-1; 7 bases are a match to TRBD1. V was pared by 4 bases and J by 7 bases, with 7 bases of the junction left unmatched. Germline V gives CDR1 SGHVS, CDR2 FQNEAQ. The CDR3 sequence is 14 residues long. The CDR3 is CASSSQTGRNEQFF. Written as DNA, the CDR3 is TGTGCCAGCAGCTCGCAGACAGGGAGAAATGAGCAGTTCTTC.

This clonotype has more than one count but fewer than ten. The chain is built from TRBV5-6 and TRBJ1-4; weak D call: TRBD1 (5 bases). Germline CDR1 SGHDT, CDR2 YYEEEE. Trimming shortened V by 3 bases and J by 0 bases, and 15 bases separated the two germline ends. The length of the CDR3 is 17 residues. The CDR3 DNA sequence: TGTGCCAGCAGCTGGGGGGTCAGGGCTACAACTAATGAAAAACTGTTTTTT. Its protein product is CASSWGVRATTNEKLFF.

For the CDR3, the DNA is TGTGCCAGCCGACAGACAACTCCTGGGGAGCAGTACTTC. This translates into CASRQTTPGEQYF. The chain uses TRBV6-6 and TRBJ2-7; TRBD1 might be the D (5 bases). The CDR3 consists of 13 residues. Trimming left V 8 bases short and J 7 bases short, with 18 bases between. Germline values: CDR1 MNHNY, CDR2 SVGAGI (reference sequence).

The rearrangement joins TRBV12-3 or TRBV12-4 to TRBJ1-2, with 7 bases lining up with TRBD1. After removal of 4 bases from V and 0 bases from J, the junction contained 2 bases not matched to a gene. The CDR3 loop spans 14 amino acids. The CDR3 DNA reads as TGTGCCAGCAGTTCCGGGACAGCTAACTATGGCTACACCTTC. The encoded protein is CASSSGTANYGYTF.

This clonotype is judged medium-sized. The chain is built from TRBV5-1 and TRBJ2-2; no clear D gene. The CDR3 contains 13 residues. Germline lookup yields CDR1 SGHRS and CDR2 YFSETQ. Trimming stripped 2 bases from V and 6 bases from J, with 8 bases between. In nucleotides, the CDR3 is TGCGCCAGCAGCTTCGGGCAGCCCGGGGAGCTGTTTTTT. This encodes CASSFGQPGELFF.

This clonotype was seen only a few times. V gene TRBV11-2 combines with J gene TRBJ2-2; no clear D gene. The CDR3 loop spans 13 amino acids. The V end was cut by 5 bases, the J end by 1 base, with 5 bases between. Germline CDR1 is SGHAT and CDR2 is FQNNGV. The CDR3 protein is CASSELNTGELFF. The DNA for the CDR3 is TGTGCCAGCAGCGAACTGAACACCGGGGAGCTGTTTTTT.

This clonotype was seen a single time. The chain joins TRBV12-3 or TRBV12-4 to TRBJ2-5, with a weak D call TRBD1 (7 bases). The CDR3 has 14 amino acids. V was clipped by 5 bases and J by 4 bases, with 14 bases between them. The CDR3 loop is CASSKSRGAETQYF. Here the CDR3 DNA reads TGTGCCAGCAGTAAAAGCAGGGGGGCAGAGACCCAGTACTTC.